Shown below are 18 T cell receptor beta chains from a single sample sequenced in a study of T cell repertoires in cytomegalovirus infection. Each CDR3 protein gets one entry after TCRdb re-called the reads with MiXCR. The table lists about 740,000 distinct CDR3 sequences, approximately 34% of them singletons. The sample consisted of PBMCs. These receptors came from a human donor in good health (CMV status not recorded). Some clones in this sample may be carry-over from other donors' samples.

The chain carries TRBV5-1 and TRBJ1-1; D is ambiguous. Trimming left V 3 bases short and J 7 bases short, with 13 bases between. The CDR3 is made up of 13 amino acids. Germline V lookup: CDR1 SGHRS, CDR2 YFSETQ. CDR3 nucleotides: TGCGCCAGCAGCTCGGACGTCGGGGATGAAGCTTTCTTT. Protein product: CASSSDVGDEAFF.

This clonotype was observed many times. This sequence joins TRBV12-3 or TRBV12-4 and TRBJ2-3; D call uncertain. V shed 5 bases and J shed 9 bases, with 15 bases lying between them. The CDR3 consists of 13 residues. Written as DNA, the CDR3 is TGTGCCAGCAGTGAGACGGTTTCTGAAACGCAGTATTTT. This translates into CASSETVSETQYF.

V gene TRBV13 combines with J gene TRBJ1-3; D unclear. CDR1 PRHDT and CDR2 FYEKMQ come from the germline V gene (reference sequence). CDR3 size: 15 residues. The germline V and J ends were trimmed by 0 bases and 0 bases, with 6 bases remaining between them. The CDR3 DNA follows: TGTGCCAGCAGCTTAGGAGTTCTCTCTGGAAACACCATATATTTT. This translates into CASSLGVLSGNTIYF.

The chain carries TRBV29-1 and TRBJ1-4, with D maybe TRBD1 (5 bases). CDR3 length: 11 residues. Germline CDR1 reads SQVTM; CDR2 reads ANQGSEA. V was pared by 6 bases and J by 7 bases, with 9 bases between. The CDR3 DNA reads as TGCAGCGTCAGGGTTGCTGAAAAACTGTTTTTT. It encodes CSVRVAEKLFF.

The chain is built from TRBV10-3 and TRBJ2-3; D might be TRBD1 (5 bases). The CDR3 consists of 15 residues. The germline V gene has CDR1 ENHRY and CDR2 SYGVKD. V dropped 6 bases and J dropped 0 bases, with 13 bases sitting between them. This CDR3 is CAISAQAGSTDTQYF. The CDR3 DNA sequence: TGTGCCATCAGCGCCCAGGCAGGGAGCACAGATACGCAGTATTTT.

In its sample, this clonotype was seen many times. The CDR3 sequence: CASSDVGRGRTGELFF. As DNA, the CDR3 is TGTGCCAGCAGTGATGTGGGCAGGGGACGAACCGGGGAGCTGTTTTTT. J is TRBJ2-2 and V is TRBV6-1, with a tentative D call TRBD1 (6 bases). The CDR3 loop spans 16 amino acids. V lost 3 bases and J lost 5, with 16 bases in between. The V gene's germline CDR1 is MNHNS and CDR2 SASEGT.

This clonotype was detected a few times. The J gene is TRBJ1-5, the V gene TRBV19, with a tentative D call TRBD1 (5 bases). There are 15 residues in the CDR3. CDR1 and CDR2 from the germline V gene are LNHDA and SQIVND (reference sequence). The ends were cut back, 3 bases at V and 4 bases at J, with 13 bases in the middle. CDR3 coding DNA: TGTGCCAGTAGTATGGGCAGGGCGGGGAATCAGCCCCAGCATTTT. It encodes CASSMGRAGNQPQHF.

This clonotype was counted a single time. The chain recombines TRBV11-2 with TRBJ2-3; a weak D match, TRBD2 (5 bases). The CDR3 is 17 residues long. CDR1 SGHAT and CDR2 FQNNGV come from the germline V gene. The ends were cut back, 1 base at V and 0 bases at J, with 14 bases in the middle. The CDR3 DNA is TGTGCCAGCAGCTTAGGAACGGGATGGGTCAGCACAGATACGCAGTATTTT. Translated: CASSLGTGWVSTDTQYF.

The rearrangement joins TRBV3-1 to TRBJ1-2; D unclear. V was pared by 3 bases and J by 7 bases, with 9 bases between. Germline CDR1 LGHDT, CDR2 YNNKEL (reference sequence). CDR3 length: 12 amino acids. Here the CDR3 DNA reads TGTGCCAGCAGCCACCTCCTGTCTGGCTACACCTTC. Encoded protein: CASSHLLSGYTF.

The V call is TRBV27, the J call TRBJ1-1; 7 bases match TRBD1. The CDR3 is 15 residues long. CDR1 and CDR2 (germline): MNHEY, SMNVEV (reference sequence). J was trimmed by 5 bases and V by 4 bases; bases with no gene match: 10. The CDR3, as DNA: TGTGCCAGCAGTTCCCTCTCAGGGGGGGGGACTGAAGCTTTCTTT. The encoded protein is CASSSLSGGGTEAFF.

Note on this clonotype: One end of the junction varies from germline; a read error may be responsible. The chain couples TRBV6-5 to TRBJ1-1; D is unclear. CDR1 and CDR2 from the germline V gene are MNHEY and SVGAGI. The CDR3 consists of 13 residues. As DNA, the CDR3 is TGTGCCAGCAGTTCCCAAGATATGACTGAACCTTTATTT. Translated: CASSSQDMTEPLF.

As regards this clonotype: A single base separates this from a much larger clone, so it may be a read error. The V and J genes are TRBV28 and TRBJ2-1; the D gene is possibly TRBD2 (6 bases). The CDR3 totals 18 residues. Germline CDR1 reads MDHEN; CDR2 reads SYDVKM. Deletions cut 4 bases from V and 8 bases from J, with 27 bases between. This CDR3 is CASSSPLLTSGSWDEQFF. The CDR3 nucleotides read TGTGCCAGCAGTTCTCCTCTCCTAACCTCCGGGAGTTGGGATGAGCAGTTCTTC.

The chain uses TRBV12-5 and TRBJ2-1; D gene uncertain. The germline V gene has CDR1 LGHNT and CDR2 FRNRAP. V was shortened by 3 bases and J by 7 bases, with 7 bases between the two germline ends. CDR3 length: 12 amino acids. The CDR3 region has the DNA TGTGCTAGTGGTTTAATGTCGAATGAGCAGTTCTTC. This encodes CASGLMSNEQFF.

In this sample, this clonotype turned up a few times. Mismatch with germline at one junction end may stem from a read error. CDR3 sequence reads: CASNAANTGELFF. DNA for the CDR3: TGTGCCAGCAACGCCGCGAATACCGGGGAGCTGTTTTTT. V and J are TRBV7-6 and TRBJ2-2; D gene unclear. The germline gives CDR1 SGHVS, CDR2 FNYEAQ. There are 13 residues in the CDR3.

The rearrangement joins TRBV6-6 to TRBJ1-2; TRBD1 might be the D (6 bases). This CDR3 region has 12 residues. V was pared by 0 bases and J by 9 bases, with 8 bases between. The germline CDR1 and CDR2 sequences are MNHNY and SVGAGI (reference sequence). The DNA for the CDR3 is TGTGCCAGCAGTTACTCCGGGACAAGCTACACCTTC. It codes for CASSYSGTSYTF.

The J gene is TRBJ2-3, the V gene TRBV6-5; 8 bases fit TRBD2. CDR1 and CDR2 (germline): MNHEY, SVGAGI. This CDR3 contains 17 residues. The V and J ends lost 2 bases and 0 bases, in that order; junction bases with no gene match: 7. As DNA, the CDR3 is TGTGCCAGCAGTTACATTATCGGGGGGGGTAGCACAGATACGCAGTATTTT. Protein sequence: CASSYIIGGGSTDTQYF.

This clonotype was detected only a few times. This rearrangement joins TRBV7-6 to TRBJ2-1; D is unresolved. CDR1 and CDR2 (germline): SGHVS, FNYEAQ. V gave up 1 base and J gave up 9 bases, with 10 bases separating them. This CDR3 region has 13 residues. This CDR3 is CASSLESRSEQFF. For the CDR3, the DNA is TGTGCCAGCAGCTTAGAATCCCGAAGTGAGCAGTTCTTC.

The chain employs TRBV7-3 and TRBJ1-1, with D perhaps TRBD1 (6 bases). Looked up from germline, CDR1 is SGHTA and CDR2 is FQGTGA. Trimming removed 4 bases from V and 6 bases from J, with 15 bases in between. The CDR3 is 14 residues long. The CDR3 nucleotides read TGTGCCAGCAGCTCTACAGGGAGGGTGTCTGAAGCTTTCTTT. Amino acid sequence: CASSSTGRVSEAFF.